The rows below give T cell receptor beta chains drawn from one sample of a study of CD8 T cells in Susac syndrome. TCRdb called the immunoSEQ multiplex PCR reads again in MiXCR, with one record for every CDR3 protein. The table lists 160,000 or so distinct CDR3 sequences, 85% to 95% of them singletons. The specimen sequenced was CD4+ T cells from PBMCs. These receptors were collected from a human donor with Susac syndrome. The CDR3 runs from the conserved cysteine through the conserved F or W. The D gene is left open where the match is weak. The size entry is marked missing in some rows and otherwise reads once, few, many or a size class.

J gene: TRBJ2-5; D gene: NA; clone size: NA; V gene: TRBV5-1; CDR3 protein: CASSLAGRLQETQYF; CDR3 DNA: TGCGCCAGCAGCTTGGCGGGGAGACTCCAAGAGACCCAGTACTTC
J gene: TRBJ1-1; D gene: NA; clone size: NA; V gene: TRBV18; CDR3 protein: CASSYREANTEAFF; CDR3 DNA: TGTGCCAGCTCCTATCGGGAGGCGAACACTGAAGCTTTCTTT
J gene: TRBJ1-1; D gene: NA; clone size: NA; V gene: TRBV12-3/TRBV12-4; CDR3 protein: CASSFRGIAFF; CDR3 DNA: TGTGCCAGCAGTTTCAGAGGGATAGCTTTCTTT
J gene: TRBJ1-2; D gene: TRBD1; clone size: NA; V gene: TRBV7-2; CDR3 protein: CASSPGQGASYGYTF; CDR3 DNA: TGTGCCAGCAGCCCAGGACAGGGGGCCAGCTATGGCTACACCTTC
J gene: TRBJ1-2; D gene: NA; clone size: NA; V gene: TRBV29-1; CDR3 protein: CSVAEYGYTF; CDR3 DNA: TGCAGCGTTGCCGAATATGGCTACACCTTC
J gene: TRBJ2-5; D gene: NA; clone size: NA; V gene: TRBV14; CDR3 protein: CASSQVETQYF; CDR3 DNA: TGTGCCAGCAGCCAAGTTGAGACCCAGTACTTC
J gene: TRBJ2-7; D gene: NA; clone size: NA; V gene: TRBV7-2; CDR3 protein: CASSRTASSYEQYF; CDR3 DNA: TGTGCCAGCAGTCGGACAGCTTCCTCCTACGAGCAGTACTTC
J gene: TRBJ2-1; D gene: NA; clone size: NA; V gene: TRBV29-1; CDR3 protein: CSVGGHNYNEQFF; CDR3 DNA: TGCAGCGTGGGGGGACACAACTACAATGAGCAGTTCTTC
J gene: TRBJ1-6; D gene: NA; clone size: NA; V gene: TRBV7-9; CDR3 protein: CASSAGAGGSPLHF; CDR3 DNA: TGTGCCAGCAGCGCAGGGGCCGGAGGTTCACCCCTCCACTTT
J gene: TRBJ1-1; D gene: NA; clone size: NA; V gene: TRBV18; CDR3 protein: CASSPSGDEAFF; CDR3 DNA: TGTGCCAGCTCACCTTCCGGGGATGAAGCTTTCTTT
J gene: TRBJ1-1; D gene: NA; clone size: NA; V gene: TRBV7-2; CDR3 protein: CASSLWAATGATEAFF; CDR3 DNA: TGTGCCAGCAGCTTATGGGCAGCCACTGGGGCCACTGAAGCTTTCTTT
J gene: TRBJ1-5; D gene: NA; clone size: NA; V gene: TRBV5-1; CDR3 protein: CASSTGGGWDQPQHF; CDR3 DNA: TGCGCCAGCAGCACCGGGGGGGGTTGGGATCAGCCCCAGCATTTT
J gene: TRBJ1-2; D gene: TRBD1; clone size: NA; V gene: TRBV20-1; CDR3 protein: CSASTGGPSGYTF; CDR3 DNA: TGCAGTGCTTCTACAGGGGGCCCGAGTGGCTACACCTTC
J gene: TRBJ2-5; D gene: TRBD2; clone size: once; V gene: TRBV7-8; CDR3 protein: CASSLSGRGGRETQYF; CDR3 DNA: TGTGCCAGCAGCTTAAGTGGCCGGGGGGGCAGGGAGACCCAGTACTTC
J gene: TRBJ1-2; D gene: TRBD1; clone size: NA; V gene: TRBV20-1; CDR3 protein: CSAKQGAIGNTF; CDR3 DNA: TGCAGTGCCAAGCAGGGGGCGATTGGCAACACCTTC
J gene: TRBJ2-7; D gene: TRBD1; clone size: once; V gene: TRBV4-3; CDR3 protein: CASSLSGTGAGEQYF; CDR3 DNA: TGCGCCAGCAGCCTAAGCGGGACAGGGGCCGGCGAGCAGTACTTC
J gene: TRBJ2-7; D gene: NA; clone size: NA; V gene: TRBV21-1; CDR3 protein: CASSKRHGAYEQYF; CDR3 DNA: TGTGCCAGCAGCAAACGTCACGGGGCTTACGAGCAGTACTTC
J gene: TRBJ1-1; D gene: NA; clone size: NA; V gene: TRBV7-2; CDR3 protein: CASSPMGGRTTEAFF; CDR3 DNA: TGTGCCAGCAGCCCTATGGGGGGTAGGACCACTGAAGCTTTCTTT
J gene: TRBJ1-1; D gene: TRBD1; clone size: NA; V gene: TRBV5-1; CDR3 protein: CASSRRSTATGYPMNTEAFF; CDR3 DNA: TGCGCCAGCAGCCGCCGCTCTACTGCGACAGGGTACCCTATGAACACTGAAGCTTTCTTT
J gene: TRBJ2-3; D gene: NA; clone size: NA; V gene: TRBV7-9; CDR3 protein: CASSLALLATDTQYF; CDR3 DNA: TGTGCCAGCAGCTTAGCGCTTTTAGCCACAGATACGCAGTATTTT
J gene: TRBJ1-6; D gene: NA; clone size: NA; V gene: TRBV30; CDR3 protein: CAWTLGGDSPLHF; CDR3 DNA: TGTGCCTGGACCCTGGGAGGGGATTCACCCCTCCACTTT
J gene: TRBJ2-5; D gene: NA; clone size: NA; V gene: TRBV3-1; CDR3 protein: CASSQYIRGETQYF; CDR3 DNA: TGTGCCAGCAGCCAGTACATCCGAGGGGAGACCCAGTACTTC
J gene: TRBJ2-6; D gene: NA; clone size: NA; V gene: TRBV10-3; CDR3 protein: CATRGAGANVLTF; CDR3 DNA: TGTGCCACCAGAGGTGCTGGGGCCAACGTCCTGACTTTC
J gene: TRBJ2-7; D gene: TRBD1; clone size: NA; V gene: TRBV4-3; CDR3 protein: CASSQATGTGDYEQYF; CDR3 DNA: TGCGCCAGCAGCCAGGCCACCGGGACAGGGGACTACGAGCAGTACTTC
J gene: TRBJ1-6; D gene: NA; clone size: NA; V gene: TRBV5-1; CDR3 protein: CASSLRTENSPLHF; CDR3 DNA: TGCGCCAGCAGCCTACGGACGGAAAATTCACCCCTCCACTTT
J gene: TRBJ2-7; D gene: NA; clone size: NA; V gene: TRBV7-2; CDR3 protein: CASSSDRALGEQYF; CDR3 DNA: TGTGCCAGCAGCTCCGACAGAGCTTTGGGCGAGCAGTACTTC
J gene: TRBJ2-5; D gene: NA; clone size: once; V gene: TRBV11-2; CDR3 protein: CASSEQGTETQYF; CDR3 DNA: TGTGCCAGCAGCGAGCAGGGGACAGAGACCCAGTACTTC
J gene: TRBJ2-5; D gene: NA; clone size: NA; V gene: TRBV6-6; CDR3 protein: CASKEGGQETQYF; CDR3 DNA: TGTGCCAGCAAAGAGGGGGGTCAAGAGACCCAGTACTTC
J gene: TRBJ1-6; D gene: NA; clone size: NA; V gene: TRBV4-3; CDR3 protein: CASSQESGVYNSPLHF; CDR3 DNA: TGCGCCAGCAGCCAAGAGTCCGGTGTTTATAATTCACCCCTCCACTTT
J gene: TRBJ2-5; D gene: TRBD1; clone size: NA; V gene: TRBV2; CDR3 protein: CASMPDRGQETQYF; CDR3 DNA: TGTGCCAGCATGCCGGACAGGGGACAAGAGACCCAGTACTTC
J gene: TRBJ1-1; D gene: NA; clone size: NA; V gene: TRBV20-1; CDR3 protein: CSAWTLNTEAFF; CDR3 DNA: TGCAGTGCCTGGACCCTGAACACTGAAGCTTTCTTT
J gene: TRBJ2-7; D gene: TRBD1; clone size: once; V gene: TRBV9; CDR3 protein: CASSVGRGHFLDYEQYF; CDR3 DNA: TGTGCCAGCAGCGTCGGCAGGGGGCATTTCCTCGACTACGAGCAGTACTTC
J gene: TRBJ2-7; D gene: NA; clone size: few; V gene: TRBV18; CDR3 protein: CASSSGQFYEQYF; CDR3 DNA: TGTGCCAGCTCATCCGGACAGTTCTACGAGCAGTACTTC
J gene: TRBJ2-2; D gene: NA; clone size: NA; V gene: TRBV29-1; CDR3 protein: CSVEGRSNTGELFF; CDR3 DNA: TGCAGCGTTGAAGGGCGATCGAACACCGGGGAGCTGTTTTTT
J gene: TRBJ2-3; D gene: TRBD1; clone size: NA; V gene: TRBV20-1; CDR3 protein: CSAHTGTGETDTQYF; CDR3 DNA: TGCAGTGCGCACACCGGGACAGGGGAGACAGATACGCAGTATTTT
J gene: TRBJ2-5; D gene: NA; clone size: NA; V gene: TRBV29-1; CDR3 protein: CSGLITGQGPGETQYF; CDR3 DNA: TGCAGCGGTTTAATCACGGGGCAGGGGCCTGGGGAGACCCAGTACTTC
J gene: TRBJ2-7; D gene: TRBD2; clone size: NA; V gene: TRBV11-2; CDR3 protein: CASSPTTPGGPINYEQYF; CDR3 DNA: TGTGCCAGCAGCCCAACAACACCGGGGGGACCTATAAACTACGAGCAGTACTTC
J gene: TRBJ1-1; D gene: NA; clone size: NA; V gene: TRBV29-1; CDR3 protein: CSVEEFGRKNTEAFF; CDR3 DNA: TGCAGCGTTGAAGAGTTCGGACGGAAGAACACTGAAGCTTTCTTT
J gene: TRBJ2-7; D gene: NA; clone size: NA; V gene: TRBV7-2; CDR3 protein: CASSHRDRNNYEQYF; CDR3 DNA: TGTGCCAGCAGCCACCGGGACCGCAACAACTACGAGCAGTACTTC
J gene: TRBJ1-2; D gene: NA; clone size: NA; V gene: TRBV20-1; CDR3 protein: CSARVEGTYGYTF; CDR3 DNA: TGCAGTGCTAGAGTCGAGGGGACCTATGGCTACACCTTC
J gene: TRBJ1-6; D gene: NA; clone size: NA; V gene: TRBV2; CDR3 protein: CASRAARSPLHF; CDR3 DNA: TGTGCCAGCAGAGCGGCGAGATCACCCCTCCACTTT
J gene: TRBJ2-3; D gene: NA; clone size: NA; V gene: TRBV5-1; CDR3 protein: CASSLEGTSTDTQYF; CDR3 DNA: TGCGCCAGCAGCTTGGAGGGGACCTCCACAGATACGCAGTATTTT
J gene: TRBJ1-5; D gene: NA; clone size: NA; V gene: TRBV9; CDR3 protein: CASSVTWQVQPQHF; CDR3 DNA: TGTGCCAGCAGCGTAACGTGGCAGGTTCAGCCCCAGCATTTT
J gene: TRBJ1-4; D gene: NA; clone size: NA; V gene: TRBV4-2; CDR3 protein: CASSGEGHTNEKLFF; CDR3 DNA: TGTGCCAGCAGCGGGGAGGGACACACTAATGAAAAACTGTTTTTT
J gene: TRBJ2-7; D gene: TRBD2; clone size: NA; V gene: TRBV7-9; CDR3 protein: CASSFSTSAQYF; CDR3 DNA: TGTGCCAGCAGCTTTTCGACTAGCGCGCAGTACTTC
J gene: TRBJ1-5; D gene: NA; clone size: NA; V gene: TRBV25-1; CDR3 protein: CASSEYAGAQHF; CDR3 DNA: TGTGCCAGCAGTGAATACGCTGGAGCCCAGCATTTT
J gene: TRBJ1-1; D gene: NA; clone size: once; V gene: TRBV6-5; CDR3 protein: CASSYSTAREAFF; CDR3 DNA: TGTGCCAGCAGTTACTCGACAGCGAGAGAGGCTTTCTTT
J gene: TRBJ2-3; D gene: NA; clone size: NA; V gene: TRBV5-4; CDR3 protein: CASSLSHRGSTDTQYF; CDR3 DNA: TGTGCCAGCAGCTTGAGTCATCGGGGGAGCACAGATACGCAGTATTTT
J gene: TRBJ1-2; D gene: TRBD1; clone size: NA; V gene: TRBV20-1; CDR3 protein: CSARGDREDYGYTF; CDR3 DNA: TGCAGTGCTAGAGGGGACAGGGAGGACTATGGCTACACCTTC
J gene: TRBJ1-6; D gene: TRBD1; clone size: NA; V gene: TRBV30; CDR3 protein: CAWSRQGLFGSPLHF; CDR3 DNA: TGTGCCTGGAGTAGACAGGGCCTGTTCGGTTCACCCCTCCACTTT